This T cell receptor beta chain was sequenced during a study of T cell repertoires and HLA-DP antigens. In the case of this clone: As yet, its antigen is unknown.

V lost 6 bases and J lost 5, with 11 bases in between. The CDR3 extends over 13 amino acids. CDR1 is ENHRY and CDR2 is SYGVKD in the germline V gene. Amplification used primers for 54 TRBV and 13 TRBJ segments. Sequenced by immunoSEQ multiplex PCR; TCRdb stores in-frame clones only, minus some. Among about 110,000 clones listed, around 92% were seen once. Study observations and caveats: Against one allele, clones undetected before culture averaged about 40%; against the other, 50.6%.

This TCR was recovered from a woman in her late teens or twenties in good health and CMV-seronegative. V usage is TRBV10-3 and J usage is TRBJ1-5; TRBD1 is a possible D gene (6 bases). The specimen sequenced was CD4+ T cells from PBMCs. The CDR3, as DNA: TGTGCCATCAGCGGGGACACTCATCAGCCCCAGCATTTT. Residues: CAISGDTHQPQHF.